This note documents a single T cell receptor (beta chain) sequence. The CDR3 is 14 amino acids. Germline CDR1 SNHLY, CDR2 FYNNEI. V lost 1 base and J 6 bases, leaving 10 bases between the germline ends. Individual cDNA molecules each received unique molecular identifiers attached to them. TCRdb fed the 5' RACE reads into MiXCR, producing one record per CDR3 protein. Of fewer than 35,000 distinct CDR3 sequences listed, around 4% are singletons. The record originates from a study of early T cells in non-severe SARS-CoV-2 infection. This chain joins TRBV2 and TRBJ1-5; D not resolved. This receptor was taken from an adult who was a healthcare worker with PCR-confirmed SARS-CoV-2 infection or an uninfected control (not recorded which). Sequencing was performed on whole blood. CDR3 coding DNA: TGTGCCAGCAGTGAAGGTTCTCCCGCTCAGCCCCAGCATTTT. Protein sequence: CASSEGSPAQPQHF.